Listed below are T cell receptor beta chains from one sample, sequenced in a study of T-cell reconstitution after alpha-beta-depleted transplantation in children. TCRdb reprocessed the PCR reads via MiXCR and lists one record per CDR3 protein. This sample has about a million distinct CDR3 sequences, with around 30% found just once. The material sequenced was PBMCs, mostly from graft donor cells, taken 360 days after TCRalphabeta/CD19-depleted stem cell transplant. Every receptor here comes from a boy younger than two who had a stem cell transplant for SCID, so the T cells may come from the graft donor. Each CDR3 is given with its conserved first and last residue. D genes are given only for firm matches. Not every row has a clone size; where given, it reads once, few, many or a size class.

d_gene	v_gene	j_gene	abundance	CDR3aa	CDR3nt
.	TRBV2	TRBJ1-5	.	CASSPRGHTSAQHF	TGTGCCAGCAGTCCCAGGGGCCATACCTCGGCCCAGCATTTT
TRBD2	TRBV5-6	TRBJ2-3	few	CASSWGLAVTDTQYF	TGTGCCAGCAGCTGGGGACTAGCGGTGACAGATACGCAGTATTTT
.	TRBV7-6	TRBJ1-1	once	CASSLGFPMNTEAFF	TGTGCCAGCAGCTTAGGGTTTCCGATGAACACTGAAGCTTTCTTT
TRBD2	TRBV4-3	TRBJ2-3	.	CASSSGLVRTDTQYF	TGCGCCAGCAGTTCCGGACTAGTCCGCACAGATACGCAGTATTTT
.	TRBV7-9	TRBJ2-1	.	CASSAQRTYNEQFF	TGTGCCAGCAGCGCCCAGCGGACCTACAATGAGCAGTTCTTC
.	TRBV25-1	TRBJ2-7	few	CASSERHYYEQYF	TGTGCCAGCAGTGAAAGACACTACTACGAGCAGTACTTC
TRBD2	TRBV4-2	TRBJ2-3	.	CASSQAGGGPTFSSTDTQYF	TGTGCCAGCAGCCAGGCGGGAGGTGGCCCCACTTTCTCTAGCACAGATACGCAGTATTTT
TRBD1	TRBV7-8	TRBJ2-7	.	CASSDRDRNYEQYF	TGTGCCAGCAGCGACCGGGACAGAAACTACGAGCAGTACTTC
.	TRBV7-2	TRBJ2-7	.	CASSNPQGPWAYEQYF	TGTGCCAGCAGCAACCCTCAGGGCCCCTGGGCCTACGAGCAGTACTTC
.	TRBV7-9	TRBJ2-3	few	CASSRTGRADTQYF	TGTGCCAGCAGCCGCACAGGTCGGGCGGATACGCAGTATTTT
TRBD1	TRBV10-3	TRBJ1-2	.	CAISQTGVGYTF	TGTGCCATCAGTCAAACAGGGGTAGGCTACACCTTC
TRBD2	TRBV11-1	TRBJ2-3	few	CASSLRDYLNPGGADTQYF	TGTGCCAGCAGCCTCCGGGACTATCTTAACCCCGGCGGCGCAGATACGCAGTATTTT
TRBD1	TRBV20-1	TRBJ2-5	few	CSARETGLVETQYF	TGCAGTGCTAGAGAGACAGGGTTGGTAGAGACCCAGTACTTC
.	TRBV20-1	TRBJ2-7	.	CSARGQGFSYEQYF	TGCAGTGCTAGGGGTCAGGGGTTCTCCTACGAGCAGTACTTC
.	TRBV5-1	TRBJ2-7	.	CASRPTSGGYEQYF	TGCGCCAGCAGGCCGACCAGCGGAGGCTACGAGCAGTACTTC
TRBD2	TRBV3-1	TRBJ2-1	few	CASSHPSGEQFF	TGTGCCAGCAGCCATCCTAGCGGTGAGCAGTTCTTC
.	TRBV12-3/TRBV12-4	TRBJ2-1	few	CASSLNMGQNNEQFF	TGTGCCAGCAGTTTAAATATGGGACAAAACAATGAGCAGTTCTTC
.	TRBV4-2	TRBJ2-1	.	CASSQDYKRPSYNEQFF	TGTGCCAGCAGCCAAGACTATAAGCGGCCCTCCTACAATGAGCAGTTCTTC
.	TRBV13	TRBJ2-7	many	CASSPSDSYEQYF	TGTGCCAGCAGCCCTTCGGACAGTTACGAGCAGTACTTC
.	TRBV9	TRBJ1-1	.	CASSVAPGPNTEAFF	TGTGCCAGCAGCGTAGCTCCCGGACCGAACACTGAAGCTTTCTTT
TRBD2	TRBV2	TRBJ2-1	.	CASSLTSLPPNEQFF	TGTGCCAGCAGTCTGACTAGCCTTCCCCCCAATGAGCAGTTCTTC